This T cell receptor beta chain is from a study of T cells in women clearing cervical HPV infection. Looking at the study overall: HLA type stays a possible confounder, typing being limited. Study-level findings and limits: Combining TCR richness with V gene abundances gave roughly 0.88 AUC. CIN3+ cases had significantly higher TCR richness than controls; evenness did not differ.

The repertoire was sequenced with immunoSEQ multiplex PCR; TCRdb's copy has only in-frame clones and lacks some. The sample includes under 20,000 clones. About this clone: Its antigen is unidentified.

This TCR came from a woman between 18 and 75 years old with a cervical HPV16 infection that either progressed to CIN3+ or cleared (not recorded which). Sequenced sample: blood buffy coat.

The sequenced part of the CDR3 DNA is TGTGCCAGCAGCCAGCTAGCGGGGGGGCCAGATGAG. Amino acid sequence: CASSQLAGGPDE. The full CDR3 sequence reads CASSQLAGGPDEQFF. The rearrangement links TRBV14 to TRBJ2-1, with 12 bases identical to TRBD2. The CDR3 end is not reached by the read, which stops 3 residues before it; the germline J gene fills it in. The length of the CDR3 is 15 residues. J lost 8 bases, V lost 3 bases, and 5 bases had no gene match. Germline V gene data show CDR1 as SGHDN and CDR2 as FVKESK.